The entry below describes one TCR beta chain. Its target is unknown. The read stops 3 residues short of the end of the CDR3; the missing end is completed from the germline J gene. Germline loops: CDR1 SGHNT, CDR2 YENEEA. There are 15 residues in the CDR3. Unmatched junction bases numbered 6, after V lost 5 bases and J lost 4 bases. This sample is drawn from a study of T cell clonality in common variable immunodeficiency. Some clones are missing from TCRdb's copy, which holds only in-frame ones; the method was immunoSEQ multiplex PCR. The sample includes around 16,000 clones. Findings of the study overall: CVID subjects shared fewer TCRbeta clones than healthy controls did. In common variable immunodeficiency, TCR beta chains reportedly carried fewer deletions and N-nucleotide insertions.

The origin of this receptor is a human donor with common variable immunodeficiency. The chain carries TRBV11-3 and TRBJ2-1; TRBD1 agrees at 9 bases. Source material: peripheral blood mononuclear cells. CDR3 residues: CASSHTGQGYNEQFF. The sequenced part of the CDR3 DNA is TGTGCCAGCAGCCACACGGGACAGGGTTACAATGAG.